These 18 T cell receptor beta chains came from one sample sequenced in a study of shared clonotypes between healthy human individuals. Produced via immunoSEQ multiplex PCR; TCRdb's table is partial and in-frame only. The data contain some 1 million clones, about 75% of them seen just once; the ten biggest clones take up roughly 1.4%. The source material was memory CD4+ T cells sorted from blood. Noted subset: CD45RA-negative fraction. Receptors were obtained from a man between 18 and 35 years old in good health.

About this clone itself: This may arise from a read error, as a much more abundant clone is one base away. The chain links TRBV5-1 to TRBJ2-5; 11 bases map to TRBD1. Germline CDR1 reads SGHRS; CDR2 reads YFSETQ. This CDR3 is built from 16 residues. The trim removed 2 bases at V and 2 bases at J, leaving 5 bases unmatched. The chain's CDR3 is CASSFGTGGYQETQYF. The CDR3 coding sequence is TGCGCCAGCAGCTTCGGGACAGGGGGATATCAAGAGACCCAGTACTTC.

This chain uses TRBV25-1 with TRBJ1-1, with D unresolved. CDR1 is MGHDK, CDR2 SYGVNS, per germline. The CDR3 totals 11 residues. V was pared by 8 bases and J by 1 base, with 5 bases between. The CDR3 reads CASERNTEAFF. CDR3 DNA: TGTGCCAGCGAGAGGAACACTGAAGCTTTCTTT.

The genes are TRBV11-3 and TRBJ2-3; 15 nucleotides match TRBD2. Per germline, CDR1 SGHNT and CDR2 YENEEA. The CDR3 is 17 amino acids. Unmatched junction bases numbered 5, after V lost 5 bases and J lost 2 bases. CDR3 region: CASSARTSGGVTDTQYF. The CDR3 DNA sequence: TGTGCCAGCAGCGCCCGGACTAGCGGGGGGGTCACAGATACGCAGTATTTT. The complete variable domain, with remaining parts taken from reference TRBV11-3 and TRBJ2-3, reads EAGVVQSPRYKIIEKKQPVAFWCNPISGHNTLYWYLQNLGQGPELLIRYENEEAVDDSQLPKDRFSAERLKGVDSTLKIQPAELGDSAVYLCASSARTSGGVTDTQYFGPGTRLTVL.

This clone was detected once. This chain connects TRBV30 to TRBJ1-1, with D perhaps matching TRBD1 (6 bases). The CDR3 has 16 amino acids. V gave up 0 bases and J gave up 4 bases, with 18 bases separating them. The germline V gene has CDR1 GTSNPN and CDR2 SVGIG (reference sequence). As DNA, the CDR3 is TGTGCCTGGAGTGTACTAGGGGGGAAAGGGGCCACTGAAGCTTTCTTT. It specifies CAWSVLGGKGATEAFF.

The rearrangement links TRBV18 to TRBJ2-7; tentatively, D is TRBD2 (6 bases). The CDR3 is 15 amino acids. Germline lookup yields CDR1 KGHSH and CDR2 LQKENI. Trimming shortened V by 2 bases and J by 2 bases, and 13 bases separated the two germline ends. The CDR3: CASSPIASATYEQYF. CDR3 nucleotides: TGTGCCAGCTCACCAATCGCTAGCGCGACCTACGAGCAGTACTTC.

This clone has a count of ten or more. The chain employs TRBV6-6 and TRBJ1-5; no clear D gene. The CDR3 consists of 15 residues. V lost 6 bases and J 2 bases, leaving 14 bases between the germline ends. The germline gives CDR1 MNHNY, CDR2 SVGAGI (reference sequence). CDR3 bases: TGTGCCAGCAGGCAGGCTGTAGCAGGCAATCAGCCCCAGCATTTT. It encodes CASRQAVAGNQPQHF.

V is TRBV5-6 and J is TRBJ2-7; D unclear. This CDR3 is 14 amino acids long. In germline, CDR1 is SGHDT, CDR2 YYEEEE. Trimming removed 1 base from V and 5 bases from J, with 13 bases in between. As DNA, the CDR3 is TGTGCCAGCAGCTTGACGGGTCGTTACAACGAGCAGTACTTC. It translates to CASSLTGRYNEQYF.

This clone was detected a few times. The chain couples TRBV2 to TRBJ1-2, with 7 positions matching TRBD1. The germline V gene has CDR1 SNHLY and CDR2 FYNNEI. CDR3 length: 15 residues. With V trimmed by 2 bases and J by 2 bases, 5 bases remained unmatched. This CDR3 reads CASSETLQGNYGYTF. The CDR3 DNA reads TGTGCCAGCAGTGAAACCCTACAGGGGAACTATGGCTACACCTTC.

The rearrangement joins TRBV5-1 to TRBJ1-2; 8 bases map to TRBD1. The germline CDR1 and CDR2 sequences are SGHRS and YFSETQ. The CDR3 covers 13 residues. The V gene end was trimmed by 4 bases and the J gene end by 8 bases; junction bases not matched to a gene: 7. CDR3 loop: CASSVAGGQGYTF. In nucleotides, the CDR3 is TGCGCCAGCAGCGTCGCAGGGGGCCAAGGCTACACCTTC.

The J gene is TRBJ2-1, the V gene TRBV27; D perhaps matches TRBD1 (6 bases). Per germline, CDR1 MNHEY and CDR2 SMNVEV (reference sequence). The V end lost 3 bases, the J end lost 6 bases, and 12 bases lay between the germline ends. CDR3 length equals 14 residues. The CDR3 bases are TGTGCCAGCAGTTTGATAACAGGGTCCAATGAGCAGTTCTTC. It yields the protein CASSLITGSNEQFF.

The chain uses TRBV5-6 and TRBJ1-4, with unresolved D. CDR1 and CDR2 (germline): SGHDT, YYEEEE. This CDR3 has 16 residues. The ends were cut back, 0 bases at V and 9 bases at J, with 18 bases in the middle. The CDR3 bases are TGTGCCAGCAGCTTGGCCGGCGGGCAGAAGAATCAAAAACTGTTTTTT. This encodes CASSLAGGQKNQKLFF.

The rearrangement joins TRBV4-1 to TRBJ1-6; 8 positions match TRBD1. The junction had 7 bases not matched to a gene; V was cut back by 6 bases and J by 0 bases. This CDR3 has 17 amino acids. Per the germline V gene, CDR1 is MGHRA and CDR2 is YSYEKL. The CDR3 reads CASRRGQASSYNSPLHF. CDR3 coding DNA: TGCGCCAGCAGGAGGGGACAGGCGAGCTCCTATAATTCACCCCTCCACTTT.

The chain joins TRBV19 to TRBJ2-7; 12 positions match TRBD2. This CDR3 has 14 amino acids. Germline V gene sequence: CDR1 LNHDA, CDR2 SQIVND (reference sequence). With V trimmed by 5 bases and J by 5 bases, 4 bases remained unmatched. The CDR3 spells CASSFRLAGDEQYF. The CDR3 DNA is TGTGCCAGTAGTTTCAGACTAGCGGGAGACGAGCAGTACTTC.

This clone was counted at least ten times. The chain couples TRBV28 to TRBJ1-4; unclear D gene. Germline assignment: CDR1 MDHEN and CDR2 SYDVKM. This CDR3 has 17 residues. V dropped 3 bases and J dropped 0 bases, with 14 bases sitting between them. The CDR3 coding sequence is TGTGCCAGCAGTTTGAACGACTGGGAAGCAACTAATGAAAAACTGTTTTTT. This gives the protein CASSLNDWEATNEKLFF.

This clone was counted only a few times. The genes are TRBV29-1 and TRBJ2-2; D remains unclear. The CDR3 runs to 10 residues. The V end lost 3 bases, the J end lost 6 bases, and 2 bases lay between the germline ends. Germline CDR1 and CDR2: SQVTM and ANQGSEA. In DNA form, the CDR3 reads TGCAGCGTTGACCCCGGGGAGCTGTTTTTT. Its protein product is CSVDPGELFF.

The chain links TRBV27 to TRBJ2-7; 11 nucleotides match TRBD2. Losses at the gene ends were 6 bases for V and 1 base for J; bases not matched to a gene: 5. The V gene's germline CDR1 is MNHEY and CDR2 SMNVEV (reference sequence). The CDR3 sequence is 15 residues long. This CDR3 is CASSSSGGRSYEQYF. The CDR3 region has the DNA TGTGCCAGCAGCTCTAGCGGGGGGCGATCCTACGAGCAGTACTTC.

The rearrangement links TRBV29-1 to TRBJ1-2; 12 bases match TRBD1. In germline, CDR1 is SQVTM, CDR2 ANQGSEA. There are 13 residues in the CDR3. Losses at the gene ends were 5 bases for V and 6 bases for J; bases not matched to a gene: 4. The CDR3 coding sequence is TGCAGCGTTTGGGGACAGGGGGCTGATGGCTACACCTTC. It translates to CSVWGQGADGYTF.

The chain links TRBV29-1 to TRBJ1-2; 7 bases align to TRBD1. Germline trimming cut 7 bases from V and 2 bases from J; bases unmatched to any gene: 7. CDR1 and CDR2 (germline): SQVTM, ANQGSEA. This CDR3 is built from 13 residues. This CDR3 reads CSGWDSSNYGYTF. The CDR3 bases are TGCAGCGGATGGGACAGTTCCAACTATGGCTACACCTTC.